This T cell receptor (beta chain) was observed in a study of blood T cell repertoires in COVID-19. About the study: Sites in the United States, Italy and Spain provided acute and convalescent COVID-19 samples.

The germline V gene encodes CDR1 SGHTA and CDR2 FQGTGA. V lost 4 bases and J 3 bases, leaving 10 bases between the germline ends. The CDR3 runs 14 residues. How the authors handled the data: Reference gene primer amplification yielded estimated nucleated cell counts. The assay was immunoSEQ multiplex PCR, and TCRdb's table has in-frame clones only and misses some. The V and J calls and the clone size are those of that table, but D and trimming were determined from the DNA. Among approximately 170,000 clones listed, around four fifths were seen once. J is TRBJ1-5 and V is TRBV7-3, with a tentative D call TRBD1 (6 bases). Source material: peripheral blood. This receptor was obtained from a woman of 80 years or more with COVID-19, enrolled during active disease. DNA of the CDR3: TGTGCCAGCAGCTCGGACAGTGCCAATCAGCCCCAGCATTTT. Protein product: CASSSDSANQPQHF.